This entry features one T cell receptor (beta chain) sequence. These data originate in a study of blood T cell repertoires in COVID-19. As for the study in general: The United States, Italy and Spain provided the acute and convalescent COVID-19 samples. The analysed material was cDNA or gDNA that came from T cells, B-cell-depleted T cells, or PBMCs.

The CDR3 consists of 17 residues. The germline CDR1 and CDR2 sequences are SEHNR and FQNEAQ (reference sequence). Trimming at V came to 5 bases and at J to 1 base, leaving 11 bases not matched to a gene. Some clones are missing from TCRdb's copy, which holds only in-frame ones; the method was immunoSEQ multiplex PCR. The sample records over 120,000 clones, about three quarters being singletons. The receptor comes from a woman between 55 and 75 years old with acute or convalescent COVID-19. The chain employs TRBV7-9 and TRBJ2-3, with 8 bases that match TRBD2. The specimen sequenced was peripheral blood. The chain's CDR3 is CASSAARVAGRTDTQYF. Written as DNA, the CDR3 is TGTGCCAGCAGCGCGGCTAGAGTAGCGGGACGCACAGATACGCAGTATTTT.